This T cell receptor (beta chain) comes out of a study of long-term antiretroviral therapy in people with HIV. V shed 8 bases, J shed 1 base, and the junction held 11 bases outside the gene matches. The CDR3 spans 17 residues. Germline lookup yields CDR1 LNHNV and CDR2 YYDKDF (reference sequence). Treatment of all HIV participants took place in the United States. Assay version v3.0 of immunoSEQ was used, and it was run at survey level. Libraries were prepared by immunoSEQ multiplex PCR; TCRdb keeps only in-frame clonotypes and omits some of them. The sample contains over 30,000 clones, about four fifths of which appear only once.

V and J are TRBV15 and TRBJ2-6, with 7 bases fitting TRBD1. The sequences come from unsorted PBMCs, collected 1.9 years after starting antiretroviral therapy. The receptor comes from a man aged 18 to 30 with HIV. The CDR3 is CATRQGKILSGANVLTF. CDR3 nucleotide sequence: TGTGCCACCCGACAGGGAAAAATTCTTTCTGGGGCCAACGTCCTGACTTTC.